Below are 22 T cell receptor beta chains sequenced from a single sample in a study of blood T cell repertoires in COVID-19. Assay: immunoSEQ multiplex PCR; the TCRdb copy retains only in-frame clones and omits some. The sample has 80,000 to 90,000 clones, 75% to 90% seen once. What was sequenced was peripheral blood. These receptors were collected from a man older than 75 with active or convalescent COVID-19.

V usage is TRBV5-1 and J usage is TRBJ2-3; TRBD2 agrees at 13 bases. The CDR3 is made up of 16 amino acids. Germline lookup yields CDR1 SGHRS and CDR2 YFSETQ. The V and J ends lost 3 bases and 4 bases, in that order; junction bases with no gene match: 5. The CDR3, as DNA: TGCGCCAGCAGCTCCGACGGACTAGCGGGAGCAGATACGCAGTATTTT. This sequence encodes CASSSDGLAGADTQYF.

The chain uses TRBV28 and TRBJ1-1; D possibly corresponds to TRBD1 (6 bases). CDR1 is MDHEN, CDR2 SYDVKM, per germline. The CDR3 extends over 13 amino acids. The V end was cut by 6 bases, the J end by 3 bases, with 11 bases between. CDR3 sequence: CASRSQGDTEAFF. The CDR3 nucleotides are TGTGCCAGCAGATCACAGGGTGACACTGAAGCTTTCTTT.

The rearrangement joins TRBV5-5 to TRBJ2-3, with unresolved D. The CDR3 covers 13 residues. Germline loops: CDR1 SGHKS, CDR2 YYEKEE (reference sequence). The CDR3 loop is CGTQKMATDTQYF. The CDR3, as DNA: TGTGGAACGCAGAAGATGGCCACAGATACGCAGTATTTT. Using reference TRBV5-5 and TRBJ2-3 for the parts outside the CDR3, the full variable domain is DAGVTQSPTHLIKTRGQQVTLRCSPISGHKSVSWYQQVLGQGPQFIFQYYEKEERGRGNFPDRFSARQFPNYSSELNVNALLLGDSALYLCGTQKMATDTQYFGPGTRLTVL.

The J gene is TRBJ2-2, the V gene TRBV6-5; a possible D gene is TRBD1 (5 bases). Germline V gene lookup returns CDR1 MNHEY and CDR2 SVGAGI. Trimming stripped 5 bases from V and 0 bases from J, with 10 bases between. The CDR3 loop spans 15 amino acids. The DNA for the CDR3 is TGTGCCAGCAGTCGGACAACTACGAACACCGGGGAGCTGTTTTTT. It encodes CASSRTTTNTGELFF.

The J gene is TRBJ2-7, the V gene TRBV6-5; D might be TRBD1 (5 bases). Germline CDR1 MNHEY, CDR2 SVGAGI. V gave up 6 bases and J gave up 2 bases, with 11 bases separating them. The CDR3 is 13 residues long. CDR3 DNA sequence: TGTGCCAGCAGAACAGGATCAGCCTACGAGCAGTACTTC. Translating gives CASRTGSAYEQYF.

This clone was seen a handful of times. The chain recombines TRBV28 with TRBJ2-1; the D is unclear. The length of the CDR3 is 14 residues. Per the germline V gene, CDR1 is MDHEN and CDR2 is SYDVKM. The V end lost 1 base, the J end lost 4 bases, and 8 bases lay between the germline ends. The CDR3 here is CASSLSGPYNEQFF. The CDR3 bases are TGTGCCAGCAGTTTATCAGGCCCTTACAATGAGCAGTTCTTC.

The chain links TRBV5-6 to TRBJ2-7; the match to TRBD2 covers 8 bases. CDR1 is SGHDT, CDR2 YYEEEE, per germline. V lost 3 bases and J lost 7; bases outside the gene matches: 9. The CDR3 totals 14 residues. The DNA for the CDR3 is TGTGCCAGCAGCTCAACGGGAGGGCCTAATGAGCAGTACTTC. Its protein is CASSSTGGPNEQYF.

This clone has a handful of counts. This chain connects TRBV5-1 to TRBJ1-1, with a weak D call TRBD1 (6 bases). CDR3 length: 13 amino acids. V was shortened by 0 bases and J by 7 bases, with 10 bases between the two germline ends. Germline CDR1 and CDR2: SGHRS and YFSETQ. The CDR3 nucleotides read TGCGCCAGCAGCTTGGGAAAGGACAGTGAAGCTTTCTTT. This encodes CASSLGKDSEAFF.

This clone was seen a single time. The J gene is TRBJ2-2, the V gene TRBV19; D is perhaps TRBD1 (6 bases). Germline CDR1 reads LNHDA; CDR2 reads SQIVND (reference sequence). The germline V and J ends were trimmed by 7 bases and 3 bases, with 24 bases remaining between them. CDR3 length equals 18 residues. The chain's CDR3 is CASNDLGAGATYTGELFF. CDR3 bases: TGTGCCAGTAACGATTTGGGGGCAGGGGCGACCTACACCGGGGAGCTGTTTTTT.

This clone has only a few counts. The chain links TRBV7-9 to TRBJ2-7; 7 bases fit TRBD2. Germline V CDR1 and CDR2: SEHNR, FQNEAQ (reference sequence). V gave up 2 bases and J gave up 6 bases; unmatched junction bases: 4. The CDR3 extends over 13 amino acids. The CDR3 protein is CASSLSGEGEQYF. CDR3 DNA sequence: TGTGCCAGCAGCTTAAGCGGGGAAGGCGAGCAGTACTTC.

This clone was counted a few times. The rearrangement uses TRBV29-1 and TRBJ2-1, with 10 bases fitting TRBD1. The V gene end was trimmed by 3 bases and the J gene end by 2 bases; junction bases not matched to a gene: 4. Germline values: CDR1 SQVTM, CDR2 ANQGSEA. This CDR3 is built from 15 residues. Here the CDR3 DNA reads TGCAGCGTTGATTGGGGGACAGGGGCCTACAATGAGCAGTTCTTC. Translating it yields CSVDWGTGAYNEQFF.

This clone was observed a single time. The rearrangement uses TRBV11-1 and TRBJ2-1; 8 bases agree with TRBD2. CDR1 is SGHAT, CDR2 FQDESV, per germline (reference sequence). The CDR3 is 15 residues long. V lost 3 bases, J lost 3 bases, and 4 bases stayed unmatched. CDR3 coding DNA: TGTGCCAGCAGCTTGTCCGGGAGGGACTACAATGAGCAGTTCTTC. As protein: CASSLSGRDYNEQFF.

This clone was counted a single time. The chain recombines TRBV2 with TRBJ2-3, with TRBD1 as a possible D gene (6 bases). V was clipped by 7 bases and J by 6 bases, with 17 bases between them. There are 14 residues in the CDR3. Germline values: CDR1 SNHLY, CDR2 FYNNEI. CDR3 DNA: TGTGCCAGCACGCTGGGGGCTCGCGGGGATACGCAGTATTTT. Its translation is CASTLGARGDTQYF.

This chain uses TRBV7-2 with TRBJ1-2; 12 positions agree with TRBD1. Germline V gene data show CDR1 as SGHTA and CDR2 as FQGNSA. The CDR3 contains 17 residues. V gave up 4 bases and J gave up 4 bases; unmatched junction bases: 10. CDR3: CASSWPGTGGGGYGYTF. The CDR3 DNA sequence: TGTGCCAGCAGCTGGCCGGGGACAGGGGGCGGCGGCTATGGCTACACCTTC.

The chain joins TRBV5-4 to TRBJ1-1, with 9 bases matching TRBD1. Germline V gene sequence: CDR1 SGHNT, CDR2 YYREEE (reference sequence). The CDR3 totals 18 residues. Germline trimming cut 4 bases from V and 1 base from J; bases unmatched to any gene: 14. CDR3: CASSPPLGQGHKNTEAFF. In nucleotides, the CDR3 is TGTGCCAGCAGCCCCCCCCTGGGACAGGGTCATAAGAACACTGAAGCTTTCTTT.

This chain joins TRBV2 and TRBJ2-1; 9 nucleotides align to TRBD2. V dropped 6 bases and J dropped 2; count of bases not matched to a gene: 8. CDR3 length equals 16 residues. Germline V gene data show CDR1 as SNHLY and CDR2 as FYNNEI. The CDR3: CASRPFGGRAYNEQFF. CDR3 coding DNA: TGTGCCAGCAGGCCGTTCGGCGGGAGGGCCTACAATGAGCAGTTCTTC.

This chain connects TRBV7-8 to TRBJ2-3; 9 bases align to TRBD2. V shed 5 bases, J shed 1 base, and the junction held 4 bases outside the gene matches. CDR3 length equals 15 residues. CDR1 and CDR2 from the germline V gene are SGHVS and FQNEAQ. CDR3 nucleotide sequence: TGTGCCAGCAGCAGTACTAGCGGGCGCACAGATACGCAGTATTTT. Its protein is CASSSTSGRTDTQYF.

This chain joins TRBV18 and TRBJ1-2, with a tentative D call TRBD1 (5 bases). Germline V CDR1 and CDR2: KGHSH, LQKENI. This CDR3 has 15 amino acids. V lost 3 bases and J lost 5, with 16 bases in between. Here the CDR3 DNA reads TGTGCCAGCTCACCCAATTCTCAGGGTGGTTATGGCTACACCTTC. Translated: CASSPNSQGGYGYTF.

A few counts support this clone. The V gene is TRBV7-9, the J gene TRBJ2-3, with D unresolved. The germline V gene has CDR1 SEHNR and CDR2 FQNEAQ (reference sequence). Trimming stripped 4 bases from V and 1 base from J, with 12 bases between. The CDR3 runs to 15 residues. As DNA, the CDR3 is TGTGCCAGCAGCTCTCGGCTAGAGGGCACAGATACGCAGTATTTT. Its translation is CASSSRLEGTDTQYF.

The V and J genes are TRBV30 and TRBJ2-7, with 9 bases identical to TRBD1. The junction had 6 bases not matched to a gene; V was cut back by 1 base and J by 5 bases. Per the germline V gene, CDR1 is GTSNPN and CDR2 is SVGIG (reference sequence). The CDR3 covers 14 residues. The CDR3 DNA reads TGTGCCTGGAGTGCCCGGGACAGGGCCCACGAGCAGTACTTC. It specifies CAWSARDRAHEQYF.

The CDR3 DNA follows: TGTGCCAGCAGTTTTGCGGGACAGGGTTATGAGCAGTTCTTC. Amino acids: CASSFAGQGYEQFF. This chain connects TRBV27 to TRBJ2-1, with 9 bases lining up with TRBD1. With 3 bases clipped from V and 8 bases from J, the junction kept 5 bases outside the gene matches. The CDR3 extends over 14 amino acids. Germline V gives CDR1 MNHEY, CDR2 SMNVEV (reference sequence).

This clone showed up just a few times. This chain links TRBV24-1 with TRBJ1-2; the match to TRBD1 covers 7 bases. With V trimmed by 3 bases and J by 10 bases, 10 bases remained unmatched. This CDR3 is 14 amino acids long. Germline values: CDR1 KGHDR, CDR2 SFDVKD. This chain's CDR3 is CATSDTRQGLIYTF. DNA for the CDR3: TGTGCCACCAGTGATACCCGACAGGGACTCATCTACACCTTC.